These 12 T cell receptor beta chains came from one sample sequenced in a study of shared clonotypes between healthy human individuals. Only in-frame clones appear in the TCRdb table, and some are missing; sequencing was by immunoSEQ multiplex PCR. The data show 300,000 to 400,000 clones, around 90% seen once. Sequencing was carried out using memory CD8+ T cells sorted from blood. Subset in this sample: CD45RO+ cells pooled with CCR7-negative TemRA cells. Receptors originate from a man younger than 35 in good health.

This clone was seen repeatedly, ten times or more. Within the sample, other DNA sequences also encode this same CDR3. The chain links TRBV27 to TRBJ1-5; 9 bases align to TRBD1. This CDR3 is built from 14 residues. V dropped 6 bases and J dropped 5; count of bases not matched to a gene: 5. CDR1 and CDR2 (germline): MNHEY, SMNVEV (reference sequence). The CDR3 nucleotides are TGTGCCAGCAGCATACAGGGGGCGGATCAGCCCCAGCATTTT. It is translated as CASSIQGADQPQHF.

This sequence joins TRBV2 and TRBJ2-7, with unresolved D. This CDR3 has 12 amino acids. Trimming took off 4 bases at V and 5 bases at J, with 9 bases between the two ends. Per germline, CDR1 SNHLY and CDR2 FYNNEI. The CDR3, as DNA: TGTGCCAGCAGTGTTATCCCCCACGAGCAGTACTTC. Its translation: CASSVIPHEQYF. Drawing the rest from reference TRBV2 and TRBJ2-7, the complete variable domain is EPEVTQTPSHQVTQMGQEVILRCVPISNHLYFYWYRQILGQKVEFLVSFYNNEISEKSEIFDDQFSVERPDGSNFTLKIRSTKLEDSAMYFCASSVIPHEQYFGPGTRLTVT.

The rearrangement links TRBV5-4 to TRBJ1-4, with TRBD1 identical over 10 bases. The germline V gene encodes CDR1 SGHNT and CDR2 YYREEE (reference sequence). This CDR3 has 15 amino acids. The V segment lost 3 bases and the J segment 8 bases; nucleotides outside the gene matches: 7. CDR3 nucleotide sequence: TGTGCCAGCAGCTCCACCGGGACAGGGGTGGAAAAACTGTTTTTT. Protein: CASSSTGTGVEKLFF.

This CDR3 is CAISESVGDEQYF. DNA for the CDR3: TGTGCCATCAGTGAGTCCGTAGGGGACGAGCAGTACTTC. V and J are TRBV10-3 and TRBJ2-7; D is perhaps TRBD1 (5 bases). The CDR3 is 13 residues long. In germline, CDR1 is ENHRY, CDR2 SYGVKD. V was trimmed by 0 bases and J by 5 bases, leaving 8 bases between them.

The genes are TRBV9 and TRBJ2-1; 9 bases map to TRBD1. The V gene's germline CDR1 is SGDLS and CDR2 YYNGEE. Germline trimming cut 0 bases from V and 10 bases from J; bases unmatched to any gene: 5. The CDR3 length is 14 residues. The CDR3 loop is CASSVGDRVGEQFF. DNA of the CDR3: TGTGCCAGCAGCGTAGGGGACAGGGTAGGGGAGCAGTTCTTC.

The chain joins TRBV19 to TRBJ2-1; 9 bases fit TRBD1. The CDR3 has 17 residues. After removal of 3 bases from V and 7 bases from J, the junction contained 13 bases not matched to a gene. The germline CDR1 and CDR2 sequences are LNHDA and SQIVND (reference sequence). The CDR3 DNA follows: TGTGCCAGTAGTATTCTGCTACCGGGACAGGGCAGGAATGAGCAGTTCTTC. As protein: CASSILLPGQGRNEQFF.

This chain uses TRBV6-6 with TRBJ2-3; 12 bases map to TRBD2. CDR1 MNHNY and CDR2 SVGAGI come from the germline V gene (reference sequence). The CDR3 extends over 16 amino acids. The ends lost 2 bases at V and 2 bases at J; junction bases unmatched: 2. CDR3 coding DNA: TGTGCCAGCAGTTACCGACTAGCGGGGGTCACAGATACGCAGTATTTT. Its translation: CASSYRLAGVTDTQYF.

The CDR3 region is CAWSAGGAPDTQYF. The CDR3, as DNA: TGTGCCTGGAGTGCGGGGGGGGCTCCAGATACGCAGTATTTT. J is TRBJ2-3 and V is TRBV30; 8 bases match TRBD2. The CDR3 has 14 amino acids. The J segment lost 4 bases and the V segment lost 1 base, leaving 4 bases of the junction unmatched. CDR1 and CDR2 (germline): GTSNPN, SVGIG (reference sequence).

This rearrangement joins TRBV6-5 to TRBJ2-5; 10 positions match TRBD2. The CDR3 runs to 16 residues. Germline trimming cut 7 bases from V and 1 base from J; bases unmatched to any gene: 9. Germline V gene lookup returns CDR1 MNHEY and CDR2 SVGAGI. In DNA, the CDR3 is TGTGCCAGCACTTATCTAGCGGGGGCTATCCAAGAGACCCAGTACTTC. This encodes CASTYLAGAIQETQYF.

The chain's CDR3 is CASSPGTSSQPQHF. The CDR3 nucleotides are TGCGCCAGCAGCCCAGGGACTTCAAGTCAGCCCCAGCATTTT. The rearrangement links TRBV5-1 to TRBJ1-5; possible D gene TRBD1, 5 bases. Germline V gene data show CDR1 as SGHRS and CDR2 as YFSETQ. The CDR3 runs 14 residues. V lost 4 bases and J lost 6, with 14 bases in between.

This clone was detected only a few times. The chain links TRBV19 to TRBJ1-3; TRBD1 agrees at 9 bases. V dropped 6 bases and J dropped 14; count of bases not matched to a gene: 11. The CDR3 contains 13 residues. Germline values: CDR1 LNHDA, CDR2 SQIVND (reference sequence). Here the CDR3 DNA reads TGTGCCAGTAGCTCTGGACAGGGGACGGGCGTATATTTT. Encoded protein: CASSSGQGTGVYF.

The chain links TRBV6-5 to TRBJ2-5; 15 bases match TRBD2. Germline lookup yields CDR1 MNHEY and CDR2 SVGAGI. The CDR3 runs 14 residues. V lost 8 bases to trimming and J lost 4 bases; unmatched junction nucleotides: 2. CDR3 residues: CASSGLAGGETQYF. The CDR3 nucleotides are TGTGCCAGCTCGGGACTAGCGGGAGGAGAGACCCAGTACTTC.